These 21 T cell receptor beta chains came from one sample sequenced in a study of CD8 T cells in Susac syndrome. Reverse transcription used about 0.5 to 1 ug RNA and random hexamers. Using its own MiXCR run on the immunoSEQ multiplex PCR reads, TCRdb lists one record per CDR3 protein. The sample lists 200,000 or so distinct CDR3 sequences, about 90% occurring once. Source material: CD8+ T cells from PBMCs. These receptors originate from a human donor with multiple sclerosis.

The chain links TRBV5-4 to TRBJ2-3; D gene unclear. CDR3 length equals 14 residues. The V and J ends lost 4 bases and 0 bases respectively, with 9 bases between them. Germline-derived CDR1 and CDR2 are SGHNT and YYREEE (reference sequence). The CDR3 here is CASSATPSTDTQYF. The CDR3 coding sequence is TGTGCCAGCAGCGCGACTCCTAGCACAGATACGCAGTATTTT.

This chain uses TRBV3-1 with TRBJ1-1; the D is unclear. Per germline, CDR1 LGHDT and CDR2 YNNKEL (reference sequence). The CDR3 has 18 amino acids. V gave up 9 bases and J gave up 1 base, with 27 bases separating them. The CDR3 is CASSVYLPYGSSNTEAFF. In DNA form, the CDR3 reads TGTGCCAGTTCGGTTTATTTGCCCTATGGGAGTTCGAACACTGAAGCTTTCTTT.

This chain joins TRBV12-3 or TRBV12-4 and TRBJ2-5; 9 bases match TRBD1. The CDR3 loop spans 14 amino acids. The trim removed 5 bases at V and 5 bases at J, leaving 6 bases unmatched. For the CDR3, the DNA is TGTGCCAGCAGTCCTTACAGGGGGCAGGAGACCCAGTACTTC. This encodes CASSPYRGQETQYF.

The chain links TRBV12-3 or TRBV12-4 to TRBJ2-1, with 10 bases that match TRBD2. The CDR3 consists of 15 residues. Trimming at V came to 4 bases and at J to 7 bases, leaving 7 bases not matched to a gene. CDR3 protein: CASSYPSGSRNEQFF. In DNA, the CDR3 is TGTGCCAGCAGTTACCCTAGCGGGAGTCGAAATGAGCAGTTCTTC.

The chain is built from TRBV30 and TRBJ1-1; the D gene is possibly TRBD1 (6 bases). Germline CDR1 and CDR2: GTSNPN and SVGIG (reference sequence). V dropped 4 bases and J dropped 4 bases, with 13 bases sitting between them. The CDR3 is 13 amino acids. CDR3 protein: CAWNLGAPTEAFF. In DNA form, the CDR3 reads TGTGCCTGGAATCTGGGGGCGCCCACTGAAGCTTTCTTT.

The gene calls are TRBV3-1 and TRBJ2-7; 7 bases align to TRBD1. The germline gives CDR1 LGHDT, CDR2 YNNKEL (reference sequence). The CDR3 spans 17 residues. Losses at the gene ends were 0 bases for V and 4 bases for J; bases not matched to a gene: 12. The CDR3 sequence: CASSQDLGQRPEYEQYF. The CDR3 DNA reads as TGTGCCAGCAGCCAAGATCTGGGACAGAGACCAGAGTACGAGCAGTACTTC.

The chain employs TRBV5-4 and TRBJ2-1, with 9 bases matching TRBD2. Trimming removed 2 bases from V and 5 bases from J; junction bases left unmatched: 5. There are 15 residues in the CDR3. The germline V gene encodes CDR1 SGHNT and CDR2 YYREEE (reference sequence). CDR3 DNA sequence: TGTGCCAGCAGCTTCCCGGGACTAGCTAACAATGAGCAGTTCTTC. Its translation: CASSFPGLANNEQFF. Full variable domain (outside the CDR3, taken from reference TRBV5-4 and TRBJ2-1): ETGVTQSPTHLIKTRGQQVTLRCSSQSGHNTVSWYQQALGQGPQFIFQYYREEENGRGNFPPRFSGLQFPNYSSELNVNALELDDSALYLCASSFPGLANNEQFFGPGTRLTVL.

The chain has TRBV19 and TRBJ1-5; D is ambiguous. This CDR3 spans 14 amino acids. Trimming left V 3 bases short and J 4 bases short, with 10 bases between. CDR1 is LNHDA and CDR2 is SQIVND in the germline V gene (reference sequence). CDR3: CASSIPPGNQPQHF. As DNA, the CDR3 is TGTGCCAGTAGTATTCCCCCGGGAAATCAGCCCCAGCATTTT.

V and J are TRBV5-1 and TRBJ2-1, with 10 bases lining up with TRBD2. This CDR3 spans 16 amino acids. The germline CDR1 and CDR2 sequences are SGHRS and YFSETQ. V lost 3 bases, J lost 5 bases, and 8 bases stayed unmatched. In nucleotides, the CDR3 is TGCGCCAGCAGCTCCGGACTAGCGGCTACCCACAATGAGCAGTTCTTC. Translated: CASSSGLAATHNEQFF.

This sequence joins TRBV3-1 and TRBJ1-3; D perhaps matches TRBD1 (6 bases). The ends were cut back, 2 bases at V and 2 bases at J, with 7 bases in the middle. Germline V lookup: CDR1 LGHDT, CDR2 YNNKEL (reference sequence). The CDR3 runs 14 residues. CDR3: CASSQQGTGNTIYF. The CDR3 coding sequence is TGTGCCAGCAGCCAACAGGGGACTGGAAACACCATATATTTT.

The gene calls are TRBV7-9 and TRBJ2-1, with TRBD2 matching over 14 bases. J was trimmed by 7 bases and V by 3 bases; bases with no gene match: 2. The CDR3 has 15 amino acids. The germline gives CDR1 SEHNR, CDR2 FQNEAQ (reference sequence). The chain's CDR3 is CASSFGTSGSNEQFF. CDR3 sequence (DNA): TGTGCCAGCAGCTTCGGGACTAGCGGGAGTAATGAGCAGTTCTTC.

The V gene is TRBV6-1, the J gene TRBJ2-1, with D possibly matching TRBD2 (5 bases). V shed 4 bases and J shed 5 bases, with 9 bases lying between them. The CDR3 spans 13 residues. The germline V gene has CDR1 MNHNS and CDR2 SASEGT. In DNA, the CDR3 is TGTGCCAGCAGTGGGCTAGCAAACAATGAGCAGTTCTTC. Encoded protein: CASSGLANNEQFF.

The chain joins TRBV7-9 to TRBJ1-2; no clear D. This CDR3 has 15 amino acids. The germline V and J ends were trimmed by 5 bases and 4 bases, with 17 bases remaining between them. From germline, CDR1 is SEHNR and CDR2 FQNEAQ (reference sequence). CDR3 in DNA: TGTGCCAGCAGCCCCGGGCCTCCGGATCTCTATGGCTACACCTTC. Translation: CASSPGPPDLYGYTF.

The V and J genes are TRBV5-6 and TRBJ2-5, with 9 bases matching TRBD2. With 4 bases clipped from V and 5 bases from J, the junction kept 3 bases outside the gene matches. Germline V CDR1 and CDR2: SGHDT, YYEEEE. This CDR3 contains 13 residues. The CDR3 DNA is TGTGCCAGCAGCACCCTAGCGGGGGAGACCCAGTACTTC. Protein sequence: CASSTLAGETQYF. The whole variable domain, remainder taken from reference TRBV5-6 and TRBJ2-5, is DAGVTQSPTHLIKTRGQQVTLRCSPKSGHDTVSWYQQALGQGPQFIFQYYEEEERQRGNFPDRFSGHQFPNYSSELNVNALLLGDSALYLCASSTLAGETQYFGPGTRLLVL.

The chain combines TRBV9 with TRBJ2-1; 9 bases fit TRBD2. Looked up from germline, CDR1 is SGDLS and CDR2 is YYNGEE. Trimming took 3 bases from V and 4 from J; bases not matched to a gene: 2. CDR3 length: 14 residues. CDR3 residues: CASSASGGYNEQFF. CDR3 bases: TGTGCCAGCAGCGCGAGCGGGGGGTACAATGAGCAGTTCTTC.

The rearrangement uses TRBV12-3 or TRBV12-4 and TRBJ2-3; either TRBD1 or TRBD2 may supply D (5 bases each). V lost 7 bases to trimming and J lost 5 bases, with 10 bases between them. The CDR3 runs 12 residues. The CDR3 region is CASTQGEDTQYF. The CDR3 nucleotides read TGTGCCAGCACCCAGGGAGAAGATACGCAGTATTTT.

The rearrangement joins TRBV4-1 to TRBJ2-7; possibly TRBD2 for D (6 bases). With 4 bases removed from V and 3 bases from J, the gap between germline ends came to 16 bases. Germline V CDR1 and CDR2: MGHRA, YSYEKL. CDR3 length: 15 amino acids. In DNA form, the CDR3 reads TGCGCCAGCAGCCCTCAGGAGGGGATTGGCTACGAGCAGTACTTC. Its protein is CASSPQEGIGYEQYF.

The J gene is TRBJ1-1, the V gene TRBV9; D call uncertain. The CDR3 has 15 residues. CDR1 is SGDLS and CDR2 is YYNGEE in the germline V gene. V lost 4 bases to trimming and J lost 0 bases, with 13 bases between them. In nucleotides, the CDR3 is TGTGCCAGCAGCCCGGATGTGGGCATGAACACTGAAGCTTTCTTT. It is translated as CASSPDVGMNTEAFF. Full variable domain (outside the CDR3, taken from reference TRBV9 and TRBJ1-1): DSGVTQTPKHLITATGQRVTLRCSPRSGDLSVYWYQQSLDQGLQFLIQYYNGEERAKGNILERFSAQQFPDLHSELNLSSLELGDSALYFCASSPDVGMNTEAFFGQGTRLTVV.

The chain recombines TRBV5-1 with TRBJ2-7; D not certain. V dropped 4 bases and J dropped 0 bases, with 8 bases sitting between them. Germline loops: CDR1 SGHRS, CDR2 YFSETQ. The CDR3 is made up of 13 amino acids. CDR3 coding DNA: TGCGCCAGCAGCACGGACGCCTCCTACGAGCAGTACTTC. Its protein is CASSTDASYEQYF.

The chain employs TRBV7-6 and TRBJ2-1, with TRBD2 matching 9 bases. Trimming took 6 bases from V and 4 from J; bases not matched to a gene: 10. Looked up from germline, CDR1 is SGHVS and CDR2 is FNYEAQ. This CDR3 has 16 residues. The CDR3 DNA sequence: TGTGCCAGCAGTCTAATGGGAACTAGCGGGTACAATGAGCAGTTCTTC. Its protein product is CASSLMGTSGYNEQFF.

This clonotype was seen a handful of times. The gene calls are TRBV6-5 and TRBJ1-2; maybe TRBD1 (5 bases). Germline V CDR1 and CDR2: MNHEY, SVGAGI. Trimming removed 4 bases from V and 8 bases from J, with 11 bases in between. The CDR3 is 12 residues long. CDR3 DNA: TGTGCCAGCAGTTTGGGGGGTCGAGGCTACACCTTC. Translation: CASSLGGRGYTF.